This is a list of T cell receptor beta chains from one sample in a study of T cells after yellow fever vaccination. One entry per CDR3 protein results from TCRdb running MiXCR on the 5' RACE reads. This sample has about 360,000 distinct CDR3 sequences, with 6.2% found just once. This specimen consisted of PBMCs, obtained 5 days after the yellow fever booster vaccination. These receptors were obtained from a man younger than 40 who received the YFV17D yellow fever vaccine. The CDR3 runs from the conserved cysteine through the conserved F or W. The D gene is left open where the match is weak. Clone size appears in some rows only: once, few, many, or a class for an expanded clone.

J gene,V gene,D gene,clone size,CDR3 protein,CDR3 DNA
TRBJ2-1,TRBV5-1,TRBD2,few,CASSRGGTTEQFF,TGCGCCAGCAGCCGGGGCGGGACTACTGAGCAGTTCTTC
TRBJ2-1,TRBV20-1,.,.,CSARGTLPNEQFF,TGCAGTGCTAGAGGGACTTTACCCAATGAGCAGTTCTTC
TRBJ2-5,TRBV18,.,many,CASSPPAESIGTQYF,TGTGCCAGCTCACCACCGGCCGAATCGATTGGGACCCAGTACTTC
TRBJ1-1,TRBV5-1,TRBD1,many,CASSGTYRGRMNTEAFF,TGCGCCAGCAGCGGAACCTACAGGGGCCGAATGAACACTGAAGCTTTCTTT
TRBJ2-3,TRBV5-4,.,many,CASSLGRGSTDTQYF,TGTGCCAGCAGCTTGGGACGCGGGAGCACAGATACGCAGTATTTT
TRBJ2-3,TRBV10-3,.,many,CAISDRGEDTQYF,TGTGCCATCAGTGACCGGGGCGAAGATACGCAGTATTTT
TRBJ2-5,TRBV29-1,TRBD2,.,CSVVAGEETQYF,TGCAGCGTTGTGGCGGGAGAAGAGACCCAGTACTTC
TRBJ2-7,TRBV10-3,.,many,CAISTDKAYEQYF,TGTGCCATCAGTACCGACAAGGCCTACGAGCAGTACTTC
TRBJ2-1,TRBV20-1,.,few,CSARISGIPNEQFF,TGCAGTGCTCGTATTAGCGGTATTCCCAATGAGCAGTTCTTC
TRBJ2-5,TRBV20-1,.,.,CSARDGYGETQYF,TGCAGTGCTAGAGATGGGTATGGTGAGACCCAGTACTTC
TRBJ2-7,TRBV25-1,.,.,CASSEYKAVKVYF,TGTGCCAGCAGTGAATATAAAGCGGTTAAAGTCTACTTC
TRBJ2-1,TRBV9,TRBD2,few,CASSVASGADNEQFF,TGTGCCAGCAGCGTCGCTAGCGGGGCAGACAATGAGCAGTTCTTC
TRBJ2-7,TRBV29-1,.,many,CSVVRGGSYEQYF,TGCAGCGTTGTCCGGGGAGGCTCCTACGAGCAGTACTTC
TRBJ2-5,TRBV5-6,.,many,CASRSGLQETQYF,TGTGCCAGCAGGTCGGGCCTCCAAGAGACCCAGTACTTC
TRBJ1-3,TRBV11-2,.,.,CASSATGVTNTIYF,TGTGCCAGCAGCGCGACAGGAGTAACAAACACCATATATTTT
TRBJ1-5,TRBV4-3,.,.,CASSQDRMGDQPQHF,TGCGCCAGCAGCCAAGATCGAATGGGGGATCAGCCCCAGCATTTT
TRBJ2-1,TRBV18,TRBD2,many,CASSHGGGSGTYNEQFF,TGTGCCAGCTCCCACGGTGGGGGTAGCGGGACCTACAATGAGCAGTTCTTC
TRBJ2-3,TRBV20-1,.,few,CSAREFGASTRTFTDTQYF,TGCAGTGCTAGAGAGTTTGGGGCTAGCACCAGAACCTTCACAGATACGCAGTATTTT
TRBJ2-7,TRBV20-1,.,once,CSALDGSQSSYEQYF,TGCAGTGCCCTCGACGGTAGTCAGTCCTCCTACGAGCAGTACTTC
TRBJ1-5,TRBV15,.,.,CATSDGGRDQPQHF,TGTGCCACCAGTGACGGGGGCAGGGATCAGCCCCAGCATTTT
TRBJ2-7,TRBV29-1,TRBD2,few,CSVDLAEGYEQYF,TGCAGCGTTGATCTAGCGGAGGGCTACGAGCAGTACTTC
TRBJ2-1,TRBV18,TRBD2,.,CASSPGGGDYNEQFF,TGTGCCAGCTCACCCGGGGGGGGAGATTACAATGAGCAGTTCTTC
TRBJ2-5,TRBV29-1,.,few,CSVRDWRETQYF,TGCAGCGTAAGGGACTGGCGAGAGACCCAGTACTTC
TRBJ2-3,TRBV2,TRBD1,few,CASRRTGGTSTDTQYF,TGTGCCAGCAGGCGGACAGGGGGGACTAGCACAGATACGCAGTATTTT
TRBJ2-7,TRBV19,TRBD2,.,CASNARDTSGTYEQYF,TGTGCCAGTAATGCCCGTGACACTAGCGGTACCTACGAGCAGTACTTC
TRBJ2-7,TRBV7-2,.,many,CASSLARYEQYF,TGTGCCAGCAGCTTAGCTAGGTACGAGCAGTACTTC
TRBJ2-3,TRBV21-1,.,.,CASSKEICRRTDTQYF,TGTGCCAGCAGCAAAGAAATTTGCAGACGCACAGATACGCAGTATTTT
TRBJ2-7,TRBV6-1,TRBD2,.,CASSRTSGLSYEQYF,TGTGCCAGCAGTAGGACTAGCGGCCTATCCTACGAGCAGTACTTC
TRBJ2-3,TRBV12-5,.,few,CATVRQGTDTQYF,TGTGCTACGGTGAGACAGGGCACAGATACGCAGTATTTT
TRBJ2-5,TRBV10-3,TRBD1,many,CAISEQGRDQYF,TGTGCCATCAGTGAACAGGGGCGTGACCAGTACTTC
TRBJ2-3,TRBV20-1,.,many,CSATGPSTDTQYF,TGCAGTGCTACCGGACCTAGCACAGATACGCAGTATTTT
TRBJ1-6,TRBV21-1,.,many,CASTLIPLHF,TGTGCCAGCACCCTCATACCCCTCCACTTT
TRBJ2-5,TRBV12-3/TRBV12-4,TRBD1,many,CASSTNRGQETQYF,TGTGCCAGCAGTACAAACAGGGGACAAGAGACCCAGTACTTC
TRBJ2-6,TRBV27,TRBD1,.,CASSLATGVVGANVLTF,TGTGCCAGCAGTTTAGCGACAGGGGTAGTTGGGGCCAACGTCCTGACTTTC
TRBJ2-1,TRBV7-9,.,many,CASSPGLIYNEQFF,TGTGCCAGCAGCCCCGGACTGATTTACAATGAGCAGTTCTTC
TRBJ2-2,TRBV14,.,many,CASSQDAGELFF,TGTGCCAGCAGCCAGGATGCCGGGGAGCTGTTTTTT
TRBJ2-7,TRBV7-9,.,few,CASSLAVTGDEQYF,TGTGCCAGCAGCTTAGCAGTTACGGGGGACGAGCAGTACTTC
TRBJ2-2,TRBV29-1,.,few,CSVEGGLSGRGGELFF,TGCAGCGTTGAAGGGGGCCTGTCGGGGCGCGGCGGGGAGCTGTTTTTT
TRBJ2-6,TRBV5-1,.,few,CASSLLTLTSGANVLTF,TGCGCCAGCAGCCTACTAACACTTACCTCTGGGGCCAACGTCCTGACTTTC
TRBJ2-5,TRBV27,TRBD2,.,CASSFGTSGQETQYF,TGTGCCAGCAGTTTTGGGACTAGCGGCCAAGAGACCCAGTACTTC